This passage covers 28 T cell receptor beta chains from one sample sequenced in a study of identical twins. TCRdb re-called the 5' RACE reads with MiXCR, one entry per CDR3 protein. The sample holds 400,000 to 500,000 distinct CDR3 sequences, 18% seen once. Sample: naive T cells sorted from blood. All receptors derive from a man aged 50 to 59 in good health.

This clonotype was seen a few times. This chain joins TRBV20-1 and TRBJ1-1; tentatively, D is TRBD1 (5 bases). Trimming removed 3 bases from V and 1 base from J, with 9 bases in between. CDR3 size: 13 residues. Per germline, CDR1 DFQATT and CDR2 SNEGSKA (reference sequence). The CDR3 DNA reads as TGCAGTGCTAGCTGGAGGGGGAACACTGAAGCTTTCTTT. This translates into CSASWRGNTEAFF.

This clonotype showed up just a few times. This rearrangement joins TRBV20-1 to TRBJ2-7; TRBD2 agrees at 13 bases. The CDR3 sequence is 14 residues long. Germline-derived CDR1 and CDR2 are DFQATT and SNEGSKA (reference sequence). With V trimmed by 7 bases and J by 4 bases, 7 bases remained unmatched. The CDR3 sequence: CSVPRLAGGYEQYF. Here the CDR3 DNA reads TGCAGTGTTCCTCGACTAGCGGGAGGTTACGAGCAGTACTTC.

The rearrangement links TRBV11-2 to TRBJ2-7; D uncertain. CDR1 is SGHAT, CDR2 FQNNGV, per germline. The CDR3 consists of 14 residues. The V gene lost 8 bases and the J gene lost 3 bases, with 17 bases spanning the gap. CDR3 bases: TGTGCCAGCGGCCATGCCGGCAGCAGCTACGAGCAGTACTTC. It translates to CASGHAGSSYEQYF.

V usage is TRBV7-9 and J usage is TRBJ1-1; D unclear. This CDR3 contains 15 residues. Trimming pared 5 bases from V and 4 bases from J, leaving 17 bases between. Germline CDR1 is SEHNR and CDR2 is FQNEAQ (reference sequence). CDR3 DNA sequence: TGTGCCAGCAGCATCCCCTTTACAGACTCCACTGAAGCTTTCTTT. Protein product: CASSIPFTDSTEAFF. Full variable domain (remainder filled in from reference TRBV7-9 and TRBJ1-1): DTGVSQNPRHKITKRGQNVTFRCDPISEHNRLYWYRQTLGQGPEFLTYFQNEAQLEKSRLLSDRFSAERPKGSFSTLEIQRTEQGDSAMYLCASSIPFTDSTEAFFGQGTRLTVV.

The sample holds a few counts of this clonotype. The V and J genes are TRBV7-6 and TRBJ2-1; D not resolved. There are 14 residues in the CDR3. V was trimmed by 5 bases and J by 5 bases, leaving 13 bases between them. Germline loops: CDR1 SGHVS, CDR2 FNYEAQ. CDR3 bases: TGTGCCAGCAGCCCAGGTGACTTTCACAATGAGCAGTTCTTC. Residues: CASSPGDFHNEQFF.

This clonotype was counted a few times. The chain combines TRBV20-1 with TRBJ1-3; D unresolved. There are 14 residues in the CDR3. Germline CDR1 is DFQATT and CDR2 is SNEGSKA (reference sequence). V lost 4 bases to trimming and J lost 0 bases, with 10 bases between them. The CDR3 sequence is CSATRGSSGNTIYF. DNA for the CDR3: TGCAGTGCTACCCGAGGCTCCTCTGGAAACACCATATATTTT.

The table lists this clonotype with many counts. V and J are TRBV12-3 or TRBV12-4 and TRBJ2-5, with D unresolved. CDR3 length: 14 amino acids. V was trimmed by 6 bases and J by 5 bases, leaving 16 bases between them. CDR3 protein: CASSQSPIRETQYF. CDR3 in DNA: TGTGCCAGCAGCCAATCACCGATCCGGGAGACCCAGTACTTC.

J is TRBJ2-3 and V is TRBV18; D gene unclear. Germline CDR1 KGHSH, CDR2 LQKENI. The ends were cut back, 3 bases at V and 5 bases at J, with 9 bases in the middle. The CDR3 runs 13 residues. The CDR3 spells CASSPDGEDTQYF. In nucleotides, the CDR3 is TGTGCCAGCTCACCGGACGGTGAAGATACGCAGTATTTT. The variable domain in full, with the rest retrieved from reference TRBV18 and TRBJ2-3, is NAGVMQNPRHLVRRRGQEARLRCSPMKGHSHVYWYRQLPEEGLKFMVYLQKENIIDESGMPKERFSAEFPKEGPSILRIQQVVRGDSAAYFCASSPDGEDTQYFGPGTRLTVL.

This clonotype was counted a few times. The V and J genes are TRBV10-3 and TRBJ2-1, with 11 bases lining up with TRBD2. Germline assignment: CDR1 ENHRY and CDR2 SYGVKD. V was pared by 4 bases and J by 3 bases, with 14 bases of the junction left unmatched. This CDR3 comprises 19 residues. Written as DNA, the CDR3 is TGTGCCATCAGTGGGGTAGCGGGAGGGGGACCAAGCAGCTACAATGAGCAGTTCTTC. It encodes CAISGVAGGGPSSYNEQFF.

This clonotype was counted ten times or more. The V gene is TRBV20-1, the J gene TRBJ2-5, with unresolved D. V lost 4 bases, J lost 2 bases, and 17 bases lay in between. There are 15 residues in the CDR3. The germline gives CDR1 DFQATT, CDR2 SNEGSKA (reference sequence). The DNA of the CDR3 is TGCAGTGCTACTAACCGCAACTCCGGTCAAGAGACCCAGTACTTC. Residues: CSATNRNSGQETQYF.

This chain connects TRBV28 to TRBJ2-7; 8 positions match TRBD2. Per germline, CDR1 MDHEN and CDR2 SYDVKM. The ends lost 5 bases at V and 4 bases at J; junction bases unmatched: 13. The CDR3 has 16 amino acids. The CDR3 DNA follows: TGTGCCAGCAGTCTCGCCTCCGGGGGGGCAAGGTACGAGCAGTACTTC. Translating it yields CASSLASGGARYEQYF.

Many counts were recorded for this clonotype. The V call is TRBV20-1, the J call TRBJ2-1; TRBD1 matches 7 bases. The CDR3 runs 16 residues. Losses at the gene ends were 1 base for V and 8 bases for J; bases not matched to a gene: 14. Germline V lookup: CDR1 DFQATT, CDR2 SNEGSKA (reference sequence). CDR3 nucleotides: TGCAGTGCTAGAGTATGGGACAGCACAAGGAAGGATGAGCAGTTCTTC. Translated, it gives CSARVWDSTRKDEQFF.

This chain joins TRBV4-1 and TRBJ2-7; no clear D. Germline lookup yields CDR1 MGHRA and CDR2 YSYEKL. Between the trimmed V and J ends, which lost 0 bases and 0 bases, there was a span of 12 bases. The CDR3 runs to 16 residues. CDR3: CASSQEAGWSSYEQYF. As DNA, the CDR3 is TGCGCCAGCAGCCAAGAGGCAGGTTGGAGCTCCTACGAGCAGTACTTC.

The V and J genes are TRBV30 and TRBJ1-6; 8 bases match TRBD1. This CDR3 comprises 15 residues. V was pared by 4 bases and J by 6 bases, with 8 bases of the junction left unmatched. The germline V gene has CDR1 GTSNPN and CDR2 SVGIG (reference sequence). The CDR3 spells CAWNTVGQGNSPLHF. The CDR3 nucleotides are TGTGCCTGGAATACGGTCGGACAGGGTAATTCACCCCTCCACTTT.

This clonotype has at least ten counts. The rearrangement joins TRBV18 to TRBJ2-1; 9 bases are shared with TRBD2. CDR1 and CDR2 (germline): KGHSH, LQKENI. CDR3 length: 19 residues. After removal of 2 bases from V and 4 bases from J, the junction contained 15 bases not matched to a gene. The CDR3 region has the DNA TGTGCCAGCTCACCAGAGGGTGGATATGGGACTAGCATGTACAATGAGCAGTTCTTC. Translated, it gives CASSPEGGYGTSMYNEQFF.

The table lists this clonotype with many counts. The chain has TRBV29-1 and TRBJ2-1; 7 bases fit TRBD1. CDR3 length: 13 amino acids. Per germline, CDR1 SQVTM and CDR2 ANQGSEA. V shed 5 bases and J 3 bases; nucleotides not matched to a gene: 4. For the CDR3, the DNA is TGCAGCGTTCTCGGGACAGTCTACAATGAGCAGTTCTTC. Protein product: CSVLGTVYNEQFF.

This clonotype showed up many times. The CDR3 region is CASEGPGQYGYTF. CDR3 sequence (DNA): TGTGCCAGCGAGGGTCCGGGACAGTATGGCTACACCTTC. This chain links TRBV7-2 with TRBJ1-2, with 7 bases that match TRBD1. V lost 8 bases and J lost 5; bases outside the gene matches: 8. In germline, CDR1 is SGHTA, CDR2 FQGNSA. The CDR3 sequence is 13 residues long.

This chain links TRBV5-1 with TRBJ2-3; 7 positions agree with TRBD1. The V gene's germline CDR1 is SGHRS and CDR2 YFSETQ. The CDR3 totals 14 residues. The junction had 10 bases not matched to a gene; V was cut back by 9 bases and J by 3 bases. The CDR3 DNA is TGCGCCACCGCTAGACAGGGAATAACAGATACGCAGTATTTT. It encodes CATARQGITDTQYF.

The chain uses TRBV2 and TRBJ2-7, with a possible D match to TRBD1 (5 bases). V shed 5 bases and J shed 0 bases, with 14 bases lying between them. This CDR3 comprises 15 residues. Germline CDR1 is SNHLY and CDR2 is FYNNEI. The CDR3 here is CASSRRGGVSYEQYF. The CDR3 DNA is TGTGCCAGCAGTCGAAGGGGCGGTGTCTCCTACGAGCAGTACTTC.

There are many counts of this clonotype. This chain joins TRBV5-1 and TRBJ1-1, with D unclear. CDR1 SGHRS and CDR2 YFSETQ come from the germline V gene. V lost 0 bases and J lost 4, with 10 bases in between. The CDR3 totals 14 residues. The CDR3 DNA follows: TGCGCCAGCAGCTTGGAGGGTTTGCGCACTGAAGCTTTCTTT. This translates into CASSLEGLRTEAFF.

The table lists this clonotype with many counts. The CDR3 DNA is TGCAGTGCTAGAGATTACAGGGGGAATTCACCCCTCCACTTT. It encodes CSARDYRGNSPLHF. The gene calls are TRBV20-1 and TRBJ1-6; 8 bases match TRBD1. V lost 0 bases, J lost 7 bases, and 2 bases stayed unmatched. The CDR3 has 14 amino acids. Germline CDR1 reads DFQATT; CDR2 reads SNEGSKA (reference sequence).

This sequence joins TRBV11-2 and TRBJ2-3; TRBD2 matches 8 bases. The germline V gene has CDR1 SGHAT and CDR2 FQNNGV. V lost 2 bases, J lost 0 bases, and 13 bases stayed unmatched. The CDR3 is made up of 19 amino acids. The CDR3 protein is CASSLPSSGSDPSTDTQYF. As DNA, the CDR3 is TGTGCCAGCAGCTTACCCTCCAGCGGGAGCGACCCTAGCACAGATACGCAGTATTTT.

This clonotype was seen repeatedly, ten times or more. The chain carries TRBV5-6 and TRBJ2-7; D not certain. The V gene lost 3 bases and the J gene lost 3 bases, with 19 bases spanning the gap. There are 16 residues in the CDR3. CDR1 and CDR2 (germline): SGHDT, YYEEEE. CDR3 in DNA: TGTGCCAGCAGCTATCGTGACACCTCAGCCATCTACGAGCAGTACTTC. This translates into CASSYRDTSAIYEQYF.

This clonotype appeared a few times. The J gene is TRBJ1-1, the V gene TRBV13; D is unclear. This CDR3 contains 12 residues. Germline values: CDR1 PRHDT, CDR2 FYEKMQ (reference sequence). Trimming left V 5 bases short and J 3 bases short, with 7 bases between. This CDR3 reads CASSRRHTEAFF. CDR3 sequence (DNA): TGTGCCAGCAGCCGACGGCACACTGAAGCTTTCTTT.

This clonotype has more than one count but fewer than ten. The V call is TRBV5-1, the J call TRBJ1-2; TRBD1 matches at 8 bases. V dropped 3 bases and J dropped 6; count of bases not matched to a gene: 10. The CDR3 has 15 amino acids. The germline gives CDR1 SGHRS, CDR2 YFSETQ. CDR3 sequence reads: CASSWTGLETDGYTF. The CDR3 DNA reads TGCGCCAGCAGCTGGACAGGGCTGGAAACGGATGGCTACACCTTC. Full variable domain (missing parts from reference TRBV5-1 and TRBJ1-2): KAGVTQTPRYLIKTRGQQVTLSCSPISGHRSVSWYQQTPGQGLQFLFEYFSETQRNKGNFPGRFSGRQFSNSRSEMNVSTLELGDSALYLCASSWTGLETDGYTFGSGTRLTVV.

The chain couples TRBV28 to TRBJ2-1; D is possibly TRBD2 (7 bases). V dropped 11 bases and J dropped 1 base, with 15 bases sitting between them. This CDR3 comprises 14 residues. The germline V gene has CDR1 MDHEN and CDR2 SYDVKM. The CDR3, as DNA: TGTGCCGCTGCCGGGGGGACATCCTACAATGAGCAGTTCTTC. Translating gives CAAAGGTSYNEQFF.

This clonotype was seen more than once but under ten times. This sequence joins TRBV6-2 or TRBV6-3 and TRBJ1-5; 11 bases match TRBD1. Germline V gene sequence: CDR1 MNHEY, CDR2 SVGEGT. J lost 3 bases, V lost 4 bases, and 2 bases had no gene match. The CDR3 spans 15 residues. CDR3 DNA sequence: TGTGCCAGCAGTTGGACAGGGGGCTCCAATCAGCCCCAGCATTTT. It codes for CASSWTGGSNQPQHF.

This chain connects TRBV20-1 to TRBJ2-3, with D maybe TRBD1 (5 bases). Germline loops: CDR1 DFQATT, CDR2 SNEGSKA (reference sequence). This CDR3 spans 13 amino acids. Trimming removed 4 bases from V and 2 bases from J, with 10 bases in between. CDR3 residues: CSAIDSNTDTQYF. The CDR3 bases are TGCAGTGCTATAGACAGTAACACAGATACGCAGTATTTT.